A single sample gave rise to the 20 T cell receptor beta chains below, sequenced in a study of siplizumab effects on memory and regulatory T cells. Here immunoSEQ multiplex PCR was the method, and the copy in TCRdb shows in-frame clones only, minus some. The sample contains approximately 75,000 clones, 85% to 95% of which appear only once. Source material: CD8+ T cells sorted from blood. All receptors derive from a human donor in good health.

This clone was detected only a few times. The V gene is TRBV25-1, the J gene TRBJ1-1, with a possible D match to TRBD1 (6 bases). Trimming pared 9 bases from V and 4 bases from J, leaving 24 bases between. The CDR3 is 16 amino acids. In germline, CDR1 is MGHDK, CDR2 SYGVNS. The CDR3 sequence is CASGGGWGIFGTEAFF. CDR3 DNA sequence: TGTGCCAGTGGAGGGGGGTGGGGGATTTTCGGCACTGAAGCTTTCTTT. Full variable domain (remainder filled in from reference TRBV25-1 and TRBJ1-1): EADIYQTPRYLVIGTGKKITLECSQTMGHDKMYWYQQDPGMELHLIHYSYGVNSTEKGDLSSESTVSRIRTEHFPLTLESARPSHTSQYLCASGGGWGIFGTEAFFGQGTRLTVV.

The chain carries TRBV11-3 and TRBJ2-5, with 9 bases aligning to TRBD1. The germline CDR1 and CDR2 sequences are SGHNT and YENEEA. V gave up 5 bases and J gave up 2 bases; unmatched junction bases: 3. The CDR3 extends over 14 amino acids. CDR3 loop: CASSAGQGQETQYF. In nucleotides, the CDR3 is TGTGCCAGCAGCGCCGGACAGGGGCAAGAGACCCAGTACTTC.

This clone was detected once. The chain joins TRBV6-1 to TRBJ2-1; unclear D gene. This CDR3 has 13 residues. The V and J ends lost 5 bases and 0 bases respectively, with 5 bases between them. Germline-derived CDR1 and CDR2 are MNHNS and SASEGT. CDR3 bases: TGTGCCAGCAGTATTAGCTCCTACAATGAGCAGTTCTTC. The encoded protein is CASSISSYNEQFF.

This chain uses TRBV2 with TRBJ2-7; 7 bases line up with TRBD2. The V and J ends lost 5 bases and 2 bases, in that order; junction bases with no gene match: 3. Germline V gene sequence: CDR1 SNHLY, CDR2 FYNNEI. This CDR3 contains 13 residues. CDR3 coding DNA: TGTGCCAGCAGTTACAGCGGGGCCTACGAGCAGTACTTC. Its translation is CASSYSGAYEQYF.

The rearrangement links TRBV7-3 to TRBJ1-1; TRBD1 aligns across 9 bases. The trim removed 4 bases at V and 8 bases at J, leaving 5 bases unmatched. Germline CDR1 reads SGHTA; CDR2 reads FQGTGA. The CDR3 extends over 13 amino acids. CDR3 nucleotide sequence: TGTGCCAGCAGCTATGAGACAGGGGGAGAAGCTTTCTTT. Its protein is CASSYETGGEAFF.

The chain combines TRBV6-5 with TRBJ2-7; D is ambiguous. The V end lost 5 bases, the J end lost 3 bases, and 11 bases lay between the germline ends. This CDR3 spans 13 amino acids. Germline assignment: CDR1 MNHEY and CDR2 SVGAGI. The CDR3 DNA reads TGTGCCAGCAGTAAAATATTGGGCTACGAGCAGTACTTC. Its protein is CASSKILGYEQYF.

The rearrangement uses TRBV9 and TRBJ2-1; TRBD2 matches at 9 bases. CDR1 and CDR2 from the germline V gene are SGDLS and YYNGEE. The CDR3 extends over 16 amino acids. V shed 1 base, J shed 7 bases, and the junction held 9 bases outside the gene matches. CDR3 sequence reads: CASSVYGGGARNEQFF. The CDR3 nucleotides are TGTGCCAGCAGCGTATATGGCGGGGGGGCCAGGAATGAGCAGTTCTTC.

This rearrangement joins TRBV9 to TRBJ2-3; either TRBD1 or TRBD2 may supply D (6 bases each). V shed 2 bases and J shed 3 bases, with 13 bases lying between them. Germline V lookup: CDR1 SGDLS, CDR2 YYNGEE. The CDR3 totals 15 residues. CDR3 DNA: TGTGCCAGCAGCGTGACTAGGGGGGCTACAGATACGCAGTATTTT. Its protein product is CASSVTRGATDTQYF.

This chain joins TRBV7-8 and TRBJ2-5; 7 positions agree with TRBD2. V was clipped by 0 bases and J by 1 base; unmatched bases: 5. Germline CDR1 SGHVS, CDR2 FQNEAQ. The CDR3 is 16 residues long. The CDR3 is CASSLAERGLQETQYF. Written as DNA, the CDR3 is TGTGCCAGCAGCTTAGCCGAGCGGGGACTCCAAGAGACCCAGTACTTC.

This chain uses TRBV5-1 with TRBJ2-5, with D uncertain. The CDR3 has 14 amino acids. From germline, CDR1 is SGHRS and CDR2 YFSETQ. V shed 7 bases and J shed 2 bases, with 15 bases lying between them. CDR3 sequence reads: CASYVVRIQETQYF. The CDR3 bases are TGCGCCAGCTACGTGGTGAGGATACAAGAGACCCAGTACTTC.

This clone is medium-sized by share. The chain joins TRBV12-2 to TRBJ2-2. TRBV12-2 is a listed pseudogene. The CDR3 consists of 16 residues. CDR3 residues: CASRLDGETNTGELFF. CDR3 bases: TGTGCAAGTCGCTTAGATGGCGAAACGAACACCGGGGAGCTGTTTTTT.

V gene TRBV5-1 combines with J gene TRBJ2-5; D could derive from TRBD1 or TRBD2 (5 bases each). The assigned J gene may be wrong: the sequence end matches TRBJ2-7 better. In germline, CDR1 is SGHRS, CDR2 YFSETQ. The length of the CDR3 is 21 residues. This chain's CDR3 is CASSLAPPGTVSLSASYEQYF. CDR3 nucleotide sequence: TGCGCCAGCAGCTTGGCCCCTCCCGGGACCGTCTCCCTTTCGGCGTCCTACGAGCAGTACTTC.

The chain's CDR3 is CASAGDQETQYF. Written as DNA, the CDR3 is TGCGCCTCGGCGGGGGACCAAGAGACCCAGTACTTC. V and J are TRBV4-1 and TRBJ2-5; 7 bases agree with TRBD2. The junction had 3 bases not matched to a gene; V was cut back by 11 bases and J by 0 bases. Germline V gene sequence: CDR1 MGHRA, CDR2 YSYEKL. The CDR3 extends over 12 amino acids.

Only one count was recorded for this clone. The chain links TRBV6-1 to TRBJ1-5; the D gene is possibly TRBD1 (5 bases). The CDR3 has 16 amino acids. CDR1 and CDR2 (germline): MNHNS, SASEGT. V lost 4 bases, J lost 6 bases, and 19 bases lay in between. The CDR3 reads CASSGDRAGLGQPQHF. Written as DNA, the CDR3 is TGTGCCAGCAGTGGAGACAGAGCCGGCCTGGGTCAGCCCCAGCATTTT.

This chain joins TRBV15 and TRBJ1-3; tentatively, D is TRBD1 (5 bases). The CDR3 runs 16 residues. Germline values: CDR1 LNHNV, CDR2 YYDKDF (reference sequence). V lost 4 bases and J 0 bases, leaving 13 bases between the germline ends. The CDR3 region is CATSTGRPDSGNTIYF. The CDR3 region has the DNA TGTGCCACCAGCACGGGACGGCCTGACTCTGGAAACACCATATATTTT. Full variable domain (rest looked up from reference TRBV15 and TRBJ1-3): DAMVIQNPRYQVTQFGKPVTLSCSQTLNHNVMYWYQQKSSQAPKLLFHYYDKDFNNEADTPDNFQSRRPNTSFCFLDIRSPGLGDTAMYLCATSTGRPDSGNTIYFGEGSWLTVV.

DNA for the CDR3: TGTGCCAGCAGCAAGGCCGCGAACACTGAAGCTTTCTTT. This translates into CASSKAANTEAFF. The gene calls are TRBV7-9 and TRBJ1-1; D not certain. The CDR3 contains 13 residues. V lost 5 bases to trimming and J lost 1 base, with 8 bases between them. The germline V gene encodes CDR1 SEHNR and CDR2 FQNEAQ (reference sequence).

The CDR3 here is CASSLDREETQYF. CDR3 DNA sequence: TGTGCCAGCAGTTTAGACAGGGAAGAGACCCAGTACTTC. The J gene is TRBJ2-5, the V gene TRBV5-6; 7 nucleotides line up with TRBD1. Trimming took 5 bases from V and 3 from J; bases not matched to a gene: 4. This CDR3 comprises 13 residues. CDR1 is SGHDT, CDR2 YYEEEE, per germline.

This chain connects TRBV4-3 to TRBJ2-3; D not certain. There are 15 residues in the CDR3. CDR1 and CDR2 (germline): LGHNA, YSLEER. V was clipped by 0 bases and J by 3 bases, with 10 bases between them. The CDR3 is CASSQDMDETDTQYF. DNA for the CDR3: TGCGCCAGCAGCCAAGATATGGACGAAACAGATACGCAGTATTTT.

The chain joins TRBV5-4 to TRBJ2-7; no clear D. CDR3 size: 13 residues. The V end lost 1 base, the J end lost 6 bases, and 11 bases lay between the germline ends. Germline-derived CDR1 and CDR2 are SGHNT and YYREEE (reference sequence). Written as DNA, the CDR3 is TGTGCCAGCAGCTTGTGGTTGGACGGCGAGCAGTACTTC. As protein: CASSLWLDGEQYF.

The chain carries TRBV19 and TRBJ1-2, with D perhaps matching TRBD1 (5 bases). Trimming removed 1 base from V and 0 bases from J, with 6 bases in between. Germline lookup yields CDR1 LNHDA and CDR2 SQIVND (reference sequence). CDR3 length: 14 amino acids. In DNA, the CDR3 is TGTGCCAGTAGTATAGGAGGGGCTAACTATGGCTACACCTTC. The encoded protein is CASSIGGANYGYTF.